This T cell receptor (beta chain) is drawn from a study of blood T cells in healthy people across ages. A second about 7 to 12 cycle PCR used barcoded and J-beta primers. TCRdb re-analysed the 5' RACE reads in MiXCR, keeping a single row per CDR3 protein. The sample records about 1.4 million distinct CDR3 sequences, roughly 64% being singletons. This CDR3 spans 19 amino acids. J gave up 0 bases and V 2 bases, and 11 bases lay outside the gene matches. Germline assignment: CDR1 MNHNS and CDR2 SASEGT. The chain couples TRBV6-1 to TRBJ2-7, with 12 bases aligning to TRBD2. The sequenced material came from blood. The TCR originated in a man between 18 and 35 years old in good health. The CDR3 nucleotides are TGTGCCAGCAGTGAAAGGCTTAGGACTAGCGGGACGAACTCCTACGAGCAGTACTTC. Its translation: CASSERLRTSGTNSYEQYF.